This record looks at one T cell receptor beta chain sequence and its context. Its target is not known. The sample is drawn from a study of T cell responses to AZD1222 COVID-19 vaccine. The V gene lost 4 bases and the J gene lost 7 bases, with 9 bases spanning the gap. The germline V gene encodes CDR1 SGHTA and CDR2 FQGNSA. The CDR3 has 12 amino acids. Points from the study as a whole: In the spike-specific TCR repertoire, nearly half reportedly target unmutated variant regions. Distributed over spike, vaccine-associated CD4 TCRs predominated at 160-218 and 743-854. Repertoire collection took place solely once the T cell response had peaked.

Only in-frame clones appear in the TCRdb table, and some are missing; sequencing was by immunoSEQ multiplex PCR. The sample holds about 180,000 clones; just under 90% are singletons and the top ten take more than 3.5%. This chain connects TRBV7-2 to TRBJ2-3; D is unresolved. The receptor was isolated from an adult who received the MenACWY meningococcal vaccine as a control. The sequencing here drew on peripheral blood, taken 28 days after the second dose of the MenACWY control vaccine. CDR3 DNA sequence: TGTGCCAGCAGCTCCAGTTTGTATACGCAGTATTTT. It codes for CASSSSLYTQYF.